What follows are 6 T cell receptor beta chains derived from one specimen sequenced in a study of cytomegalovirus exposure and HLA in healthy donors. Both 60 Vbeta primers and 13 Jbeta primers went into the PCR. Produced via immunoSEQ multiplex PCR; TCRdb's table is partial and in-frame only. The repertoire holds roughly 120,000 clones, with roughly 84% as singletons. Sample: PBMCs. The receptors come from a woman younger than 30 in good health and CMV-seropositive.

This clone was picked up a small number of times. V gene TRBV14 combines with J gene TRBJ1-5, with D possibly being TRBD1 (5 bases). Trimming removed 4 bases from V and 7 bases from J, with 14 bases in between. The CDR3 length is 14 residues. In germline, CDR1 is SGHDN, CDR2 FVKESK. The CDR3, as DNA: TGTGCCAGCAGCCCGACTTTGGGGGGGCAGCCCCAGCATTTT. Translated, it gives CASSPTLGGQPQHF.

This chain uses TRBV25-1 with TRBJ1-3, with D tentatively TRBD1 (5 bases). The germline CDR1 and CDR2 sequences are MGHDK and SYGVNS. Deletions cut 1 base from V and 4 bases from J, with 11 bases between. This CDR3 has 15 residues. In DNA, the CDR3 is TGTGCCAGCAGTGAATGGGGGGGGGTCGGAAACACCATATATTTT. It translates to CASSEWGGVGNTIYF.

A single count supports this clone. V usage is TRBV19 and J usage is TRBJ1-3, with 7 nucleotides matching TRBD1. Germline V gives CDR1 LNHDA, CDR2 SQIVND (reference sequence). V was pared by 3 bases and J by 0 bases, with 8 bases of the junction left unmatched. The CDR3 is 17 amino acids. The CDR3 DNA follows: TGTGCCAGTAGTATCCCTCCGACAGGGACCTCTGGAAACACCATATATTTT. As protein: CASSIPPTGTSGNTIYF.

This clone was observed a handful of times. The genes are TRBV9 and TRBJ2-5, with TRBD2 matching 13 bases. V lost 2 bases, J lost 5 bases, and 3 bases stayed unmatched. Per germline, CDR1 SGDLS and CDR2 YYNGEE. CDR3 length equals 15 residues. This chain's CDR3 is CASSVTSGGSETQYF. The CDR3 region has the DNA TGTGCCAGCAGCGTGACTAGCGGGGGGTCGGAGACCCAGTACTTC. Full variable domain (rest looked up from reference TRBV9 and TRBJ2-5): DSGVTQTPKHLITATGQRVTLRCSPRSGDLSVYWYQQSLDQGLQFLIQYYNGEERAKGNILERFSAQQFPDLHSELNLSSLELGDSALYFCASSVTSGGSETQYFGPGTRLLVL.

The V and J genes are TRBV5-4 and TRBJ2-3; D not resolved. Germline V CDR1 and CDR2: SGHNT, YYREEE (reference sequence). The V end lost 4 bases, the J end lost 0 bases, and 15 bases lay between the germline ends. CDR3 length: 16 amino acids. CDR3 nucleotides: TGTGCCAGCAGCCCCCTTGGAGATGTTAGCACAGATACGCAGTATTTT. Translating it yields CASSPLGDVSTDTQYF.

The chain combines TRBV2 with TRBJ1-3, with D tentatively TRBD1 (6 bases). CDR3 size: 15 residues. Germline V gives CDR1 SNHLY, CDR2 FYNNEI. Trimming removed 6 bases at V and 4 bases at J, with 16 bases between. The CDR3 spells CASSRDRIWGNTIYF. The DNA of the CDR3 is TGTGCCAGCAGCAGAGACAGGATATGGGGAAACACCATATATTTT.